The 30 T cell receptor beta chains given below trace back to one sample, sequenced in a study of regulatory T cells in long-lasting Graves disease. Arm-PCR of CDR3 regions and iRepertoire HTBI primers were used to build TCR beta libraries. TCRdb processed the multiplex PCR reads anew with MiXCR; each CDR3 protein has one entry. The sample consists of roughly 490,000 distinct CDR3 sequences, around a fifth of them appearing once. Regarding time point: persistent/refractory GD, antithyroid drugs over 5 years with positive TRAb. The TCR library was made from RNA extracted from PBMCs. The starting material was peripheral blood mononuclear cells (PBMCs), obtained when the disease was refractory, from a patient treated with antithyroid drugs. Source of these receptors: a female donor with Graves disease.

The CDR3: CSARGAEGKETQYF. CDR3 DNA sequence: TGCAGTGCTCGGGGGGCGGAGGGGAAAGAGACCCAGTACTTC. V and J are TRBV20-1 and TRBJ2-5, with D maybe TRBD2 (7 bases). V was shortened by 5 bases and J by 3 bases, with 16 bases between the two germline ends. The germline CDR1 and CDR2 sequences are DFQATT and SNEGSKA (reference sequence). This CDR3 region has 14 residues.

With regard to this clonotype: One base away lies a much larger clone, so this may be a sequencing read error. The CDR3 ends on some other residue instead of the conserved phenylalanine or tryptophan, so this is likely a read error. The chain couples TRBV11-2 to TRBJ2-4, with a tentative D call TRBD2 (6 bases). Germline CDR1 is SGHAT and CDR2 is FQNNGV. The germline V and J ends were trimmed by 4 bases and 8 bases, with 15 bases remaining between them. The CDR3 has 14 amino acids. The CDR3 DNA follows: TGTGCCAGCAGCTCTCCGGGGGTGGTGGACATTCAGTACCTC. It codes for CASSSPGVVDIQYL.

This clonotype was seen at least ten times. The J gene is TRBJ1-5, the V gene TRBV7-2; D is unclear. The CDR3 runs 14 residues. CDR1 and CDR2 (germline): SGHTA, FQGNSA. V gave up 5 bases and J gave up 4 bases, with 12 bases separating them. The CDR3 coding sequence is TGTGCCAGCAGCCGGCCCGGGCCGAATCAGCCCCAGCATTTT. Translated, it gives CASSRPGPNQPQHF.

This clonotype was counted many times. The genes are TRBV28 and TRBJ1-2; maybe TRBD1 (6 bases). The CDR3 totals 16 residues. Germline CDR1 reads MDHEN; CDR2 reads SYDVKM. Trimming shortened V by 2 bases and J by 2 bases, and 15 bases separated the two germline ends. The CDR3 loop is CASSLRGARVNYGYTF. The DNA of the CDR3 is TGTGCCAGCAGTTTACGGGGGGCGCGGGTAAACTATGGCTACACCTTC.

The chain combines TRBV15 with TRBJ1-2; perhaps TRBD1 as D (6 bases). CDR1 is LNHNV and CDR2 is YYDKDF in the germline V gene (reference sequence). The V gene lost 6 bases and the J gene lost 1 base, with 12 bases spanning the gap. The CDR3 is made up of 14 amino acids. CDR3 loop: CATRSTGFNYGYTF. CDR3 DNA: TGTGCCACCAGATCTACAGGGTTTAACTATGGCTACACCTTC.

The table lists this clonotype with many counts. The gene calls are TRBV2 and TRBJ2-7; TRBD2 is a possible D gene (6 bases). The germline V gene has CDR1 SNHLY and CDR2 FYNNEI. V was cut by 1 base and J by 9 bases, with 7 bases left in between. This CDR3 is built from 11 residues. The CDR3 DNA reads TGTGCCAGCAGTGAAGTGGGGGGGCAGTACTTC. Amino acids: CASSEVGGQYF. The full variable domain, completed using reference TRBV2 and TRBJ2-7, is EPEVTQTPSHQVTQMGQEVILRCVPISNHLYFYWYRQILGQKVEFLVSFYNNEISEKSEIFDDQFSVERPDGSNFTLKIRSTKLEDSAMYFCASSEVGGQYFGPGTRLTVT.

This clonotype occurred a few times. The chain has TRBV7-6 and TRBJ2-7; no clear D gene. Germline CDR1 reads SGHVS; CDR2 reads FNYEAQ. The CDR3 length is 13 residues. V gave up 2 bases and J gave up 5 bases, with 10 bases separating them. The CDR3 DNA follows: TGTGCCAGCAGCTTAAATGGGAACAACGAGCAGTACTTC. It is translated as CASSLNGNNEQYF.

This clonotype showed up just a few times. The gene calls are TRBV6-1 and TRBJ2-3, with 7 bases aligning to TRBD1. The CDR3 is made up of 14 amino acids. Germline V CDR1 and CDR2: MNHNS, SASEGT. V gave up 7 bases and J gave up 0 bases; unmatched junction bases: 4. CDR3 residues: CASNRQGSTDTQYF. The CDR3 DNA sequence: TGTGCCAGCAATCGACAGGGTAGCACAGATACGCAGTATTTT.

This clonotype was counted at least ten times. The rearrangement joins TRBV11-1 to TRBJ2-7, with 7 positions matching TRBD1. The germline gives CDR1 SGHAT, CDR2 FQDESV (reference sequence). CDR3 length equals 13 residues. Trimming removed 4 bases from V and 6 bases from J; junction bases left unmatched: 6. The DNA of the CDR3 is TGTGCCAGCAGCTCCGTGACAGGGACCGAGCAGTACTTC. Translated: CASSSVTGTEQYF.

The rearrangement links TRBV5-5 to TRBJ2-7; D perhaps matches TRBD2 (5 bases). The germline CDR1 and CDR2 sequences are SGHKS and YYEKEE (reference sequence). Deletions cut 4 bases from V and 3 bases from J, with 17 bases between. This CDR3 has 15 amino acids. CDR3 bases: TGTGCCAGCAGCCCGGAACCTGGACGGGACTACGAGCAGTACTTC. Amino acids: CASSPEPGRDYEQYF. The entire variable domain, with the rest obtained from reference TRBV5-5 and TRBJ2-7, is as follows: DAGVTQSPTHLIKTRGQQVTLRCSPISGHKSVSWYQQVLGQGPQFIFQYYEKEERGRGNFPDRFSARQFPNYSSELNVNALLLGDSALYLCASSPEPGRDYEQYFGPGTRLTVT.

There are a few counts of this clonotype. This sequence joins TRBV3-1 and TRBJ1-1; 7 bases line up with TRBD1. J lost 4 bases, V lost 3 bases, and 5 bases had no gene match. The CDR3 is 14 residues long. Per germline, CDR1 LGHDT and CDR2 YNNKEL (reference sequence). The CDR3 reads CASSHLPGGTEAFF. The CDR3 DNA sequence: TGTGCCAGCAGCCATCTTCCAGGGGGCACTGAAGCTTTCTTT.

CDR3 in DNA: TGTGCCAGCAGCGCCCGAGGGGGGCAGGATTCACCCCTCCACTTT. Translating gives CASSARGGQDSPLHF. V and J are TRBV7-2 and TRBJ1-6; possible D gene TRBD1, 6 bases. Germline values: CDR1 SGHTA, CDR2 FQGNSA. V was cut by 5 bases and J by 8 bases, with 16 bases left in between. The CDR3 runs 15 residues.

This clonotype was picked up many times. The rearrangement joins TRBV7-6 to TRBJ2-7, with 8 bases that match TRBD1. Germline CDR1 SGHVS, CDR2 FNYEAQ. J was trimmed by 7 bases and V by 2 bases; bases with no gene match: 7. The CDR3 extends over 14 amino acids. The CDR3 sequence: CASSLTVRQGEQYF. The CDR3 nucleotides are TGTGCCAGCAGCTTAACGGTTCGACAGGGGGAGCAGTACTTC.

In DNA, the CDR3 is TGTGCCAGCAGTTCGGGGCAGGGGAGCCCAACATACGAGCAGTACTTC. It is translated as CASSSGQGSPTYEQYF. The chain couples TRBV27 to TRBJ2-7, with a weak D call TRBD1 (6 bases). This CDR3 is 16 amino acids long. The ends were cut back, 4 bases at V and 4 bases at J, with 20 bases in the middle. Germline V gene sequence: CDR1 MNHEY, CDR2 SMNVEV (reference sequence).

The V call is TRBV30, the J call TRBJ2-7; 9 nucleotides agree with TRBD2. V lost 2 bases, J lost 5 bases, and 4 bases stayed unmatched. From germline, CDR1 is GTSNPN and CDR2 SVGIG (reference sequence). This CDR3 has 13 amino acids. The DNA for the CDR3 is TGTGCCTGGAGTAGCGGGAGGTCCAACGAGCAGTACTTC. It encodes CAWSSGRSNEQYF.

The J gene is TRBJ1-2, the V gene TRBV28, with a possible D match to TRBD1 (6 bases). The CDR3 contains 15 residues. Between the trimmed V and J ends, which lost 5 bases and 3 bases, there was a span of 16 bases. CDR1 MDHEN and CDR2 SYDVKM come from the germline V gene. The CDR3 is CASSRDTRRDYGYTF. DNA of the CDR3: TGTGCCAGCAGTCGGGACACCCGGCGGGACTATGGCTACACCTTC.

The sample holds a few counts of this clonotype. The CDR3 DNA reads TGTGCCAGCTCGAGGGGGACGACGAACACTGAAGCTTTCTTT. Its protein product is CASSRGTTNTEAFF. The chain has TRBV6-1 and TRBJ1-1; D might be TRBD1 (6 bases). V was trimmed by 8 bases and J by 1 base, leaving 14 bases between them. This CDR3 has 14 amino acids. Germline V gene sequence: CDR1 MNHNS, CDR2 SASEGT.

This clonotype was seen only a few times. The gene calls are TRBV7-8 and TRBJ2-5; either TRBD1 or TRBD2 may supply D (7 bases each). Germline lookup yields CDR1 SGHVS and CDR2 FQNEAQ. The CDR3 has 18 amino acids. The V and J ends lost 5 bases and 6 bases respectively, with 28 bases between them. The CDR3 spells CASSQRGRGGQRGQTQYF. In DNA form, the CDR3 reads TGTGCCAGCAGCCAGAGGGGGAGGGGGGGACAGCGGGGACAGACCCAGTACTTC.

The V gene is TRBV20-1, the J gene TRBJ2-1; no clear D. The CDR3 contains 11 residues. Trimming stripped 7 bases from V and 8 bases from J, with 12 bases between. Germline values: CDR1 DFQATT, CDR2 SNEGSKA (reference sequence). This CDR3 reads CSGSRIDEQFF. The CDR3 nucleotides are TGCAGTGGATCCCGGATCGATGAGCAGTTCTTC.

DNA of the CDR3: TGTGCCAGCATTTGGGCAGGGCCGAACACCGGGGAGCTGTTTTTT. Amino acid sequence: CASIWAGPNTGELFF. This chain joins TRBV6-1 and TRBJ2-2, with TRBD1 as a possible D gene (5 bases). The V end was cut by 7 bases, the J end by 0 bases, with 12 bases between. This CDR3 has 15 amino acids. CDR1 MNHNS and CDR2 SASEGT come from the germline V gene.

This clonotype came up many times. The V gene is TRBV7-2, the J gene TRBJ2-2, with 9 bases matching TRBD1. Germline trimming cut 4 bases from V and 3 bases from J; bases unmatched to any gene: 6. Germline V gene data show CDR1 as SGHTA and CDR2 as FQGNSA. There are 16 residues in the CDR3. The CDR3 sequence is CASSSGQGLYTGELFF. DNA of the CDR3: TGTGCCAGCAGCTCGGGACAGGGACTATACACCGGGGAGCTGTTTTTT.

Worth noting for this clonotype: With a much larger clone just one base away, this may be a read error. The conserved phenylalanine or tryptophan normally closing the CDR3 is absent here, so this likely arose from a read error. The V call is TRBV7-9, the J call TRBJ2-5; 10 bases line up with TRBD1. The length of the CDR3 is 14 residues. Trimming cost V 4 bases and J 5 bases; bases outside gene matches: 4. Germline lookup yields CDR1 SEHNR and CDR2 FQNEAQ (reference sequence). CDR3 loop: CASSSPGQGETQYS. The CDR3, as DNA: TGTGCCAGCAGCTCGCCGGGACAGGGGGAGACCCAGTACTCC.

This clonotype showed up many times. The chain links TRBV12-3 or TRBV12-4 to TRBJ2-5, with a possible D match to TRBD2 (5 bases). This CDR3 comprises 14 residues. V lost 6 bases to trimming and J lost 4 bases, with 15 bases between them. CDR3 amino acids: CASSSLVGGETQYF. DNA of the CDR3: TGTGCCAGCAGCTCCCTAGTAGGAGGAGAGACCCAGTACTTC.

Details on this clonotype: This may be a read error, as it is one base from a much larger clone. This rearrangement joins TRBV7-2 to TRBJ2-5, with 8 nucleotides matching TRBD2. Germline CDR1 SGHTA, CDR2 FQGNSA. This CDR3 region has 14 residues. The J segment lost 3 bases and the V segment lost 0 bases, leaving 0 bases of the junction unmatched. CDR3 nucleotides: TGTGCCAGCAGCTTAGCTAGCGGGAAAGAGACCCAGTACTTC. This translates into CASSLASGKETQYF.

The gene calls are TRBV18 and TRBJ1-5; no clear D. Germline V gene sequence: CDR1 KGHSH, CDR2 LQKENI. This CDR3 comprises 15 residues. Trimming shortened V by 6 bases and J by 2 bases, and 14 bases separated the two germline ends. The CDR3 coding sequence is TGTGCCAGCTCGCAAAGCTTTGGGGGCAATCAGCCCCAGCATTTT. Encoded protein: CASSQSFGGNQPQHF.

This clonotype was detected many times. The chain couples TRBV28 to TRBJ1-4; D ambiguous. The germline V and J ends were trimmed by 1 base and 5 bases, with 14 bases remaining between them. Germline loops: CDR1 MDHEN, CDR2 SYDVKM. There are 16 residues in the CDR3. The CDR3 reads CASSLLLRRLNEKLFF. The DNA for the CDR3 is TGTGCCAGCAGTTTATTGTTGCGGAGGTTAAATGAAAAACTGTTTTTT.

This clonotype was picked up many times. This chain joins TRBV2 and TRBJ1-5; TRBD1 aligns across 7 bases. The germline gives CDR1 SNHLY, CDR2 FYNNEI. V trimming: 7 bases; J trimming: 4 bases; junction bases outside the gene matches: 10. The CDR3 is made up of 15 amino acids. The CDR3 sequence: CASTPTGQDNQPQHF. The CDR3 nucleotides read TGTGCCAGCACACCCACTGGACAGGATAATCAGCCCCAGCATTTT.

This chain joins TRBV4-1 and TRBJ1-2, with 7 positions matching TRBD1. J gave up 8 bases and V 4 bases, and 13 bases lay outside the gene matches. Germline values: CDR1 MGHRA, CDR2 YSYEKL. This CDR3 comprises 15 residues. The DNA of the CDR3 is TGCGCCAGCAGCCGCGGGGACAGACAAACGGCGGGCTACACCTTC. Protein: CASSRGDRQTAGYTF.

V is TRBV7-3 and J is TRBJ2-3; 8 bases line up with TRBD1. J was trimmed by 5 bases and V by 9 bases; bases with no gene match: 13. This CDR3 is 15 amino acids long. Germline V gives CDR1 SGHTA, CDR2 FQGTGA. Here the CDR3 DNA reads TGTGCCAGTGCGCTCCGGGACAGGTGGGGAGATACGCAGTATTTT. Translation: CASALRDRWGDTQYF.

CDR3 sequence: CASSEGPGANEKLFF. In DNA, the CDR3 is TGTGCCAGCAGTGAGGGCCCTGGAGCTAATGAAAAACTGTTTTTT. The chain combines TRBV6-2 or TRBV6-3 with TRBJ1-4, with D hard to call. Germline CDR1 is MNHEY and CDR2 is SVGEGT. Deletions cut 5 bases from V and 3 bases from J, with 13 bases between. The CDR3 is 15 amino acids.